A single sample is the source of the 22 T cell receptor beta chains below, sequenced in a study of human T cells and chemical hapten exposure. Unfractionated whole blood was the source from which total RNA was extracted. MiXCR, run by TCRdb on the 5' RACE reads, gives a single entry per CDR3 protein. The sample records about 110,000 distinct CDR3 sequences, 15% to 20% being singletons. The receptors here all came from a human donor in good health.

The chain uses TRBV6-1 and TRBJ2-3; TRBD2 matches 7 bases. Trimming took 11 bases from V and 4 from J; bases not matched to a gene: 12. Germline lookup yields CDR1 MNHNS and CDR2 SASEGT. The CDR3 spans 14 residues. The CDR3 is CAARGRAMADTQYF. The DNA for the CDR3 is TGTGCCGCCCGTGGGAGGGCCATGGCAGATACGCAGTATTTT.

This clonotype showed up just a few times. V gene TRBV5-1 combines with J gene TRBJ2-3; the match to TRBD2 covers 7 bases. J lost 6 bases, V lost 4 bases, and 11 bases had no gene match. The CDR3 extends over 15 amino acids. Germline values: CDR1 SGHRS, CDR2 YFSETQ. The CDR3 DNA sequence: TGCGCCAGCAGCCCAGCGGGGTCAAGTTTGGATACGCAGTATTTT. It yields the protein CASSPAGSSLDTQYF.

This clonotype came up a few times. The rearrangement uses TRBV12-5 and TRBJ1-5; 9 positions agree with TRBD1. Germline V gene lookup returns CDR1 LGHNT and CDR2 FRNRAP. V was clipped by 3 bases and J by 5 bases; unmatched bases: 8. The CDR3 consists of 16 residues. DNA of the CDR3: TGTGCTAGTGGTTTTTTCGGACAGGGGAATCATCAGCCCCAGCATTTT. The encoded protein is CASGFFGQGNHQPQHF.

This rearrangement joins TRBV4-1 to TRBJ2-5, with 10 bases fitting TRBD2. This CDR3 has 20 amino acids. V was clipped by 1 base and J by 1 base; unmatched bases: 15. Per germline, CDR1 MGHRA and CDR2 YSYEKL. CDR3 sequence (DNA): TGCGCCAGCAGCCAAGCATCGCCCAGCGGGAGGGTCGGAGTCCAAGAGACCCAGTACTTC. This encodes CASSQASPSGRVGVQETQYF.

The V and J genes are TRBV27 and TRBJ2-7; D remains unclear. This CDR3 has 13 residues. The V end lost 2 bases, the J end lost 2 bases, and 7 bases lay between the germline ends. CDR1 is MNHEY, CDR2 SMNVEV, per germline (reference sequence). The CDR3 here is CASSLGSPYEQYF. For the CDR3, the DNA is TGTGCCAGCAGTTTAGGCAGTCCCTACGAGCAGTACTTC.

This clonotype was observed a few times. The chain links TRBV20-1 to TRBJ1-5; 7 positions agree with TRBD1. Germline assignment: CDR1 DFQATT and CDR2 SNEGSKA (reference sequence). The CDR3 is made up of 14 amino acids. V shed 4 bases and J 9 bases; nucleotides not matched to a gene: 12. The CDR3 reads CSAIPSQGVGPQHF. The CDR3 bases are TGCAGTGCTATACCATCGCAGGGGGTGGGGCCCCAGCATTTT.

The rearrangement joins TRBV29-1 to TRBJ2-1; D gene unclear. The V and J ends lost 1 base and 13 bases respectively, with 8 bases between them. CDR3 length: 10 amino acids. The germline V gene has CDR1 SQVTM and CDR2 ANQGSEA. The CDR3 protein is CSVEGGNQFF. The CDR3 bases are TGCAGCGTTGAAGGGGGAAATCAGTTCTTC.

This chain uses TRBV24-1 with TRBJ2-1; 7 bases are shared with TRBD2. The CDR3 spans 17 residues. The ends lost 4 bases at V and 3 bases at J; junction bases unmatched: 11. The V gene's germline CDR1 is KGHDR and CDR2 SFDVKD. This CDR3 is CATSEASGGSDYNEQFF. The CDR3 DNA reads as TGTGCCACCAGTGAAGCTTCGGGCGGGAGTGACTACAATGAGCAGTTCTTC.

CDR3 nucleotide sequence: TGTGCCAGCTCACCACGTCTGGGTACGAACACTGAAGCTTTCTTT. It encodes CASSPRLGTNTEAFF. V is TRBV18 and J is TRBJ1-1; no definite D call. CDR3 length equals 15 residues. The germline gives CDR1 KGHSH, CDR2 LQKENI. Between the trimmed V and J ends, which lost 1 base and 1 base, there was a span of 10 bases.

A few counts support this clonotype. The J gene is TRBJ2-4, the V gene TRBV20-1; 14 nucleotides line up with TRBD2. The CDR3 sequence is 18 residues long. In germline, CDR1 is DFQATT, CDR2 SNEGSKA (reference sequence). The junction had 4 bases not matched to a gene; V was cut back by 0 bases and J by 0 bases. The DNA for the CDR3 is TGCAGTGCTAGAGAAGGGACTAGCGGGAGTCTAGCCAAAAACATTCAGTACTTC. Amino acid sequence: CSAREGTSGSLAKNIQYF.

This clonotype turned up a few times. The chain carries TRBV28 and TRBJ2-7; D possibly matches TRBD1 or TRBD2 (5 bases each). The CDR3 is 15 residues long. Trimming stripped 5 bases from V and 0 bases from J, with 14 bases between. Per germline, CDR1 MDHEN and CDR2 SYDVKM. The CDR3 loop is CASSPRDGFSYEQYF. The DNA of the CDR3 is TGTGCCAGCAGTCCCCGGGACGGTTTCTCCTACGAGCAGTACTTC. The full variable domain, its missing parts supplied by reference TRBV28 and TRBJ2-7, is DVKVTQSSRYLVKRTGEKVFLECVQDMDHENMFWYRQDPGLGLRLIYFSYDVKMKEKGDIPEGYSVSREKKERFSLILESASTNQTSMYLCASSPRDGFSYEQYFGPGTRLTVT.

The chain combines TRBV11-2 with TRBJ2-3; no definite D call. CDR3 length: 14 amino acids. CDR1 and CDR2 (germline): SGHAT, FQNNGV. The ends were cut back, 2 bases at V and 1 base at J, with 7 bases in the middle. The CDR3 sequence: CASSLFRGTDTQYF. The CDR3 DNA follows: TGTGCCAGCAGCTTATTTAGAGGCACAGATACGCAGTATTTT.

This clonotype has only a few counts. The genes are TRBV10-1 and TRBJ2-1; 10 bases match TRBD2. CDR3 length: 12 amino acids. CDR1 and CDR2 (germline): WNHNN, SYGVQD (reference sequence). V trimming: 8 bases; J trimming: 6 bases; junction bases outside the gene matches: 1. The CDR3 DNA reads TGCGCCAGCCTAGCGGGAGTCAATGAGCAGTTCTTC. Protein: CASLAGVNEQFF.

This clonotype was observed a few times. The rearrangement joins TRBV5-1 to TRBJ1-5, with 7 bases that match TRBD1. Germline V gene data show CDR1 as SGHRS and CDR2 as YFSETQ. The V segment lost 0 bases and the J segment 4 bases; nucleotides outside the gene matches: 4. This CDR3 has 15 amino acids. As DNA, the CDR3 is TGCGCCAGCAGCTTGGGCCTGACAGGGAATCAGCCCCAGCATTTT. Its protein product is CASSLGLTGNQPQHF.

In this sample, this clonotype turned up a few times. This chain connects TRBV12-3 or TRBV12-4 to TRBJ1-6; D is uncertain. This CDR3 is 15 amino acids long. The germline V and J ends were trimmed by 5 bases and 7 bases, with 15 bases remaining between them. The CDR3 region is CASSPVLRKNSPLHF. The CDR3 DNA sequence: TGTGCCAGCAGTCCGGTCCTCAGGAAGAATTCACCCCTCCACTTT.

This clonotype appeared many times. This chain joins TRBV9 and TRBJ2-2; 9 bases match TRBD2. Trimming took 0 bases from V and 7 from J; bases not matched to a gene: 13. CDR1 is SGDLS, CDR2 YYNGEE, per germline. The CDR3 has 18 residues. CDR3 residues: CASSVASSLAGSIGELFF. CDR3 DNA sequence: TGTGCCAGCAGCGTAGCATCCTCCCTAGCGGGGTCTATCGGGGAGCTGTTTTTT.

This clonotype has a handful of counts. V and J are TRBV30 and TRBJ2-2, with D perhaps being TRBD1 or TRBD2 (5 bases each). Per germline, CDR1 GTSNPN and CDR2 SVGIG (reference sequence). V dropped 3 bases and J dropped 6 bases, with 11 bases sitting between them. The CDR3 runs to 13 residues. This CDR3 reads CAWRGRNSGELFF. CDR3 in DNA: TGTGCCTGGAGGGGACGAAATTCCGGGGAGCTGTTTTTT.

This clonotype was seen a few times. This rearrangement joins TRBV27 to TRBJ1-6; 9 nucleotides match TRBD1. Trimming took 4 bases from V and 9 from J; bases not matched to a gene: 7. Per the germline V gene, CDR1 is MNHEY and CDR2 is SMNVEV (reference sequence). This CDR3 comprises 15 residues. CDR3 DNA sequence: TGTGCCAGCAGTTGGGGACAGGGAGGGACTTCACCCCTCCACTTT. Amino acids: CASSWGQGGTSPLHF.

This clonotype was observed a handful of times. The V call is TRBV27, the J call TRBJ2-7; 9 nucleotides align to TRBD1. Germline assignment: CDR1 MNHEY and CDR2 SMNVEV (reference sequence). The junction had 14 bases not matched to a gene; V was cut back by 11 bases and J by 6 bases. CDR3 size: 14 residues. CDR3: CAARPQGALGEQYF. The CDR3 coding sequence is TGTGCCGCCCGACCACAGGGGGCTTTGGGCGAGCAGTACTTC.

This clonotype was detected a few times. The rearrangement uses TRBV6-5 and TRBJ2-1; 8 bases match TRBD2. The CDR3 extends over 13 amino acids. The V gene end was trimmed by 5 bases and the J gene end by 8 bases; junction bases not matched to a gene: 5. The germline gives CDR1 MNHEY, CDR2 SVGAGI. This chain's CDR3 is CASSARTSYEQFF. CDR3 in DNA: TGTGCCAGCAGTGCCCGGACTAGCTATGAGCAGTTCTTC.

The chain couples TRBV5-1 to TRBJ2-5; 7 bases line up with TRBD1. The germline V gene has CDR1 SGHRS and CDR2 YFSETQ. Germline trimming cut 4 bases from V and 1 base from J; bases unmatched to any gene: 4. The CDR3 is 14 amino acids. The CDR3, as DNA: TGCGCCAGCAGCGTCGGACAGGCCCAAGAGACCCAGTACTTC. Its protein is CASSVGQAQETQYF.

The CDR3 loop is CASSFFRLAAAKNIQYF. Written as DNA, the CDR3 is TGTGCCAGCAGTTTCTTCCGACTAGCGGCAGCCAAAAACATTCAGTACTTC. The chain combines TRBV28 with TRBJ2-4; 9 bases fit TRBD2. The V and J ends lost 3 bases and 0 bases, in that order; junction bases with no gene match: 6. CDR1 is MDHEN and CDR2 is SYDVKM in the germline V gene. This CDR3 region has 17 residues.